What follows is one T cell receptor beta chain and its context. CDR1 and CDR2 (germline): LNHNV, YYDKDF (reference sequence). Between the trimmed V and J ends, which lost 5 bases and 3 bases, there was a span of 10 bases. This CDR3 is 14 amino acids long. TCRdb's table, derived via immunoSEQ multiplex PCR, lists solely in-frame clones and lacks some. The data contain approximately 460,000 clones, 80% to 90% of them singletons. Treatment given: 15 to 20 received Ad26.COV2.S at low or high dose, single or two shots; roughly five received placebo; per-sample allocation not given. Specimen acquisition occurred on day 63 following the initial vaccine or placebo injection. The vaccine delivered Wuhan-strain SARS-CoV-2 spike through an Ad26 vector. These data originate in a study of Ad26.COV2.S vaccination and SARS-CoV-2 variants.

This receptor was identified in a person between 18 and 65 years old who received the Ad26.COV2.S COVID-19 vaccine or a placebo. Specimen: peripheral blood, collected in a trial of Ad26.COV2.S vaccine versus placebo. The rearrangement joins TRBV15 to TRBJ2-2; tentatively, D is TRBD2 (5 bases). The CDR3 nucleotides are TGTGCCACCAGCCCCGAGGGAGACACCGGGGAGCTGTTTTTT. Encoded protein: CATSPEGDTGELFF. The whole variable domain, filled in from reference TRBV15 and TRBJ2-2, reads DAMVIQNPRYQVTQFGKPVTLSCSQTLNHNVMYWYQQKSSQAPKLLFHYYDKDFNNEADTPDNFQSRRPNTSFCFLDIRSPGLGDTAMYLCATSPEGDTGELFFGEGSRLTVL.